This T cell receptor beta chain was retrieved from a study of cytomegalovirus exposure and HLA in healthy donors (dated by TCRdb to about 2017). Background for the entire study: An earlier analysis of fewer than 750 of the donors reported 276 Gb of sequence data and around 100 million unique TCR beta sequences obtained from approximately 180 million T cells. Because of strong linkage in the cohort, 5 or 6 DR-DQ haplotypes were treated as single units for association and clustering. High-throughput TCR immunosequencing, statistical association of individual TCRs with disease status, and machine learning were combined to predict cytomegalovirus infection status. An early release covering roughly 600 HLA-typed donors comprised approximately 290 gigabases of sequencing data and around 86 million unique TCR sequences. Donor age, sex, ethnicity and CMV serostatus were collected together with the repertoire data. An earlier analysis of around 540 of the donors applied high-throughput TCR beta sequencing to assess whether each TCR beta V gene segment acted as functional or pseudogenic. A later analysis re-analyzed previously published TCR beta repertoires from roughly 600 donors and added high-resolution HLA genotyping to study TCR occurrence patterns. Class I and class II HLA loci were covered by the typing at four-digit resolution. The number of donors typed differed by locus, with about 629-640 for A, B, C, DRB1 and DQB1, 522 for DQA1, 606 for DPA1, and approximately 470 for DPB1. Of the roughly 400 genotyped donors, roughly 76% were placed in the genetic ancestry cluster associated with self-reported Caucasian donors. Every discovery cohort repertoire had been produced on one sequencing platform. Among about 400 genotyped donors of the cohort, an average of around 250,000 unique TCR beta nucleotide sequences was sequenced per donor, of which roughly 18% were non-productive. The study aimed to test whether cataloging public T cell receptors could reveal signatures of past pathogen exposure. Using immunosequencing, the study profiled T cell repertoires from 640 or so subjects and related those repertoires to cytomegalovirus serostatus. In addition to the first cohort of hundreds of subjects, a separate validation cohort of about 120 different subjects was used. A later genetic analysis used genome-wide SNP genotypes for about three fifths of the 666 donors, treating that subset as a discovery cohort. The later analysis used no new phenotypic data to find candidate immune exposures, relying instead on TCR beta sequences and their occurrence across donors. Study-wide conclusions, independent of this receptor: A few of the identified cytomegalovirus-associated TCR beta chains were confirmed in vitro to be specific for cytomegalovirus antigens. In a later analysis, most CMV-associated TCR beta chains were found to appear HLA-restricted, with HLA associations seemingly driven largely by CMV exposure. The presence/absence analyses assumed that sequencing depth was roughly uniform across donors, and that assumption may not be true. Correlated functional status among segregating V segments might reflect linkage disequilibrium, but an unknown experimental factor could not be ruled out. In a later analysis, about 16,000 TCR beta sequences were associated with specific HLA alleles at a false discovery rate of 0.05. Immune exposure information for the cohort was limited to CMV serostatus. V-gene and J-gene trimming of TCR beta chains was associated with a missense DCLRE1C variant in a later genetic analysis, and the association was replicated in an independent cohort. The authors suggested that the approach could potentially be generalized to other disease states and immunological phenotypes. A cluster of highly shared sequence variants was judged likely to be a technical artifact of the sequencing pipeline. A further reported finding was that TCR beta sequences accurately predicted the HLA-A and HLA-B alleles for most subjects in the first cohort. The cohort was sequenced for TCR beta chains only, and without alpha or paired-chain data the features that could be detected were limited. The 87-base-pair reads could not distinguish some IMGT-functional V segments, including TRBV6-2 and TRBV6-3, so those segments were excluded. The classifier was reported to diagnose cytomegalovirus status with high specificity and sensitivity in both the original and validation cohorts. A later analysis found that TCR association rates varied across HLA loci, with DRB1 alleles showing the most associated TCRs and HLA-C alleles the fewest. In a later analysis, HLA-associated TCR beta chains showed more clonal expansion and lower generation probabilities than non-associated chains that were equally common. According to a later analysis, parvovirus B19, influenza, CMV and Epstein-Barr virus appeared linked to several top co-occurrence clusters. A total of roughly 160 TCR beta chains were listed by the study as associated with cytomegalovirus. Assigning TCR associations to individual alleles was difficult when HLA alleles, especially DR and DQ, strongly co-occurred. In an earlier analysis of about 540 of the donors, most TCR beta V segments were observed in productive rearrangements about 87% or about 30% of the time, broadly matching IMGT annotations. Because HLA typing was unavailable for some donors at each locus, only the typed subset was used in association tests. Most TCR sequences were seen in very few donors, while some public TCRs were found in many individuals. Compared with the approximately 670-donor mean, donors in an Asian-associated ancestry cluster had fewer N-insertions in productive TCRs, according to a later genetic analysis. Because counts were too low, 15 to 20 rarely observed V segments, including chromosome 9 orphons, were left out of the earlier analysis of 587 of the donors.

This clone occurred a few times. It has no known antigen specificity. No base quality information exists; no much larger clone differs at one position. The cohort comprised approximately 700 healthy bone marrow donors. At the time of sampling, every cohort member was nominally healthy, though immune exposures that went unrecorded were likely present. The donor tested CMV seropositive and was one of the 289 seropositive cohort members. A peripheral blood sample was collected from each donor, and TCR beta sequencing was performed on peripheral blood mononuclear cells. Genomic DNA was extracted from the blood cell samples with the Qiagen DNeasy Blood Extraction Kit. The library was made by the immunoSEQ multiplex PCR assay. A mixture of 60 forward primers for TCR Vbeta segments and 13 reverse primers for TCR Jbeta segments was used in the multiplex PCR. A multiplex PCR assay on genomic DNA amplified the CDR3 region of rearranged TCR beta genes. The amplified TCR beta libraries were sequenced on the Illumina HiSeq System as 87-base-pair reads. Turning to the authors' computational methods: Across the 600 to 700 repertoires, a later analysis counted approximately 75 million unique TCR beta chains, around 11 million of which were shared by at least two donors. To remove PCR and sequencing errors, raw reads were error-corrected and collapsed into unique sequences using a nearest-neighbor algorithm that merged closely related sequences. Alignment of CDR3 sequences to IMGT reference sequences was used to assign V, D and J gene segments. For a sequence to be retained, at least a six-nucleotide match to both a V gene segment and a J gene segment was required. Rearrangements were classified as productive when the CDR3 lacked stop codons and remained in frame with V and J, and all other rearrangements were classified as non-productive. Following IMGT convention, CDR3 was defined as the stretch from the second conserved V-encoded cysteine to the conserved J-encoded phenylalanine. In an earlier analysis of more than 550 of the donors, sequences lacking an unambiguous match to a single V gene segment were excluded. In an earlier analysis of several hundred of the donors, V segments were called functional above 56.7% productive rearrangements and were called segregating when the between-donor standard deviation exceeded 5%. A statistical classification framework was built to diagnose cytomegalovirus status from the catalog of TCR beta chain sequences. In a later analysis, TCR nucleotide sequences were compared against IMGT/GENE-DB human TR gene sequences so that V and J genes could be assigned. Using the TCRdist pipeline, a later analysis assigned CDR3 sequences along with most-parsimonious VDJ recombination scenarios. In a later analysis, every TCR beta chain was defined by the combination of its CDR3 amino acid sequence and its V-gene family, and reads without a unique V-gene family were dropped. As a way to deal with suspected cross-contamination and a sequencing artifact, a later analysis dropped nearly 600 nucleotide sequences that were highly shared and had low generation probability. For each public chain, a later analysis derived a clonal expansion index from normalized ranks of inferred template counts within each repertoire. A later analysis computed generation probabilities with a VDJ recombination model fitted to out-of-frame rearrangements, and checked the results against IGoR. In a later analysis, hypergeometric tests were used to score TCR-TCR, TCR-HLA and TCR-CMV co-occurrence, with a repertoire-size bias correction applied to TCR pairs. In a later analysis, false discovery rates were estimated by permuting HLA or CMV assignments 20 times. In a later analysis, co-occurring TCRs were grouped using DBSCAN, and TCRdist sequence similarity was added for clustering within HLA-allele-positive subsets. Repertoires with fewer than 30,000 or more than 120,000 public chains were left out of co-occurrence clustering, as were a few repertoires with anomalous nucleotide sharing. In its TCRdb copy, this immuneACCESS table keeps in-frame sequences only and misses some clones. Where compared with another copy, unresolved V genes explain less than half of these, and the others have no known cause. The DNA gave D and trimming, while V, J and clone size come from that table. The sample contains 100,000 to 150,000 clones, about three quarters of them found a single time. Of the sample, around 2.7% is held by the ten largest clones.

In the germline V gene (reference sequence), CDR1 corresponds to MNHEY and CDR2 to SMNVEV. The CDR3 sequence holds 15 residues, the cysteine and phenylalanine included. CDR3 DNA only is kept here, 45 bases in frame from base 1. The V end loses 1 base and the J end loses 0 bases, and a stretch of 9 bases separates them. This TCR derives from a woman in her fifties or sixties in good health and CMV-seropositive. What was sequenced was PBMCs. The rearrangement joined TRBV27 to TRBJ1-1, with TRBD1 perhaps the D gene, on 5 matching bases. The CDR3 amino acid sequence is: CASSLLGELNTEAFF. The DNA reads TGTGCCAGCAGTTTATTAGGGGAACTGAACACTGAAGCTTTCTTT.